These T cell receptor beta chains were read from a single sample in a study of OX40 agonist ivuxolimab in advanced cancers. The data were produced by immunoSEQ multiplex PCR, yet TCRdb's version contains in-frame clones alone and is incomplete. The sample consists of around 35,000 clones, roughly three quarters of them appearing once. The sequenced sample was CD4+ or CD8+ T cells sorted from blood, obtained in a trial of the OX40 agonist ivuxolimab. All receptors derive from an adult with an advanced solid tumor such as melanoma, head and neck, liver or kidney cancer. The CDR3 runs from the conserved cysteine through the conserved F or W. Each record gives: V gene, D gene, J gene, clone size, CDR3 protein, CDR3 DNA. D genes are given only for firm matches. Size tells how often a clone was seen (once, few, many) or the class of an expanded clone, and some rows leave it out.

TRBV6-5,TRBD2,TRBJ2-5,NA,CASRNSGRTGETQYF,TGTGCCAGCAGGAACAGCGGGAGGACCGGGGAGACCCAGTACTTC
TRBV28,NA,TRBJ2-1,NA,CASRTSYNEQFF,TGTGCCAGCAGGACTAGCTACAATGAGCAGTTCTTC
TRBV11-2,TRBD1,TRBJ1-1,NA,CASSYPPTGDGTEAFF,TGTGCCAGCAGCTACCCCCCGACAGGGGACGGGACTGAAGCTTTCTTT
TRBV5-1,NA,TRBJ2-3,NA,CASSFRVETDTQYF,TGCGCCAGCAGCTTCAGGGTAGAGACAGATACGCAGTATTTT
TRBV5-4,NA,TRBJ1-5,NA,CASSLPGVDQPQHF,TGTGCCAGCAGCTTGCCAGGGGTGGATCAGCCCCAGCATTTT
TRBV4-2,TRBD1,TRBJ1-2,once,CASNNPTGGSYGYTF,TGTGCCAGCAACAATCCAACAGGGGGGAGTTATGGCTACACCTTC
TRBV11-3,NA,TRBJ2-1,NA,CASSSFEGAYNEQFF,TGTGCCAGCAGCTCTTTTGAGGGGGCCTACAATGAGCAGTTCTTC
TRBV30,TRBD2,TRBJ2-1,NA,CASGGVSYNEQFF,TGTGCCTCGGGAGGGGTTTCCTACAATGAGCAGTTCTTC
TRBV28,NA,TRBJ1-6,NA,CASSPNLLRLNSPLHF,TGTGCCAGCAGTCCCAATCTCTTGAGGCTTAATTCACCCCTCCACTTT
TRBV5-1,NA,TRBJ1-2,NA,CASSLSQGGKYGYTF,TGCGCCAGCAGCTTGTCGCAGGGAGGGAAGTATGGCTACACCTTC
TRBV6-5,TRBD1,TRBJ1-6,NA,CASSSDRGKESPLHF,TGTGCCAGCAGTTCGGACAGGGGAAAAGAATCACCCCTCCACTTT
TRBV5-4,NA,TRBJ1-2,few,CASSQGLGYGYTF,TGTGCCAGCAGCCAGGGTTTAGGCTATGGCTACACCTTC
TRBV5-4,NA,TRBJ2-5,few,CASRSGSTTETQYF,TGTGCCAGCAGGTCTGGGTCTACCACAGAGACCCAGTACTTC
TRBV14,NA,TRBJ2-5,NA,CASSPLQWQGIETQYF,TGTGCCAGCAGCCCGCTACAGTGGCAGGGGATAGAGACCCAGTACTTC
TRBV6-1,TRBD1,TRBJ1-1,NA,CASRATGARDEAFF,TGTGCCAGCAGAGCCACAGGGGCCCGGGATGAAGCTTTCTTT
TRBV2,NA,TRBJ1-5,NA,CASSGQGSNQPQHF,TGTGCCAGCAGTGGGCAGGGTAGCAATCAGCCCCAGCATTTT
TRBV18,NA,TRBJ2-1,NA,CASSADSYNEQFF,TGTGCCAGCTCAGCCGACAGTTACAATGAGCAGTTCTTC
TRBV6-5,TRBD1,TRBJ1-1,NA,CASRLITGGTAFF,TGTGCCAGCAGATTAATAACAGGGGGAACAGCTTTCTTT
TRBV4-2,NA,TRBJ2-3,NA,CASSQEGLRSTDTQYF,TGTGCCAGCAGCCAAGAGGGGCTGCGTAGCACAGATACGCAGTATTTT
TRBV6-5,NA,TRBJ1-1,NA,CASSYEVMTEAFF,TGTGCCAGCAGTTACGAAGTCATGACTGAAGCTTTCTTT
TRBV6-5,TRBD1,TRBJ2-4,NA,CASSYDRGIQYF,TGTGCCAGCAGTTACGACAGGGGGATTCAGTACTTC
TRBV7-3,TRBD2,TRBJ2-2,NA,CASSGGTSGRANTGELFF,TGTGCCAGCAGCGGCGGGACTAGCGGGAGGGCTAACACCGGGGAGCTGTTTTTT
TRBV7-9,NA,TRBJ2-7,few,CASSLTGLGQYF,TGTGCCAGCAGCTTGACAGGACTAGGGCAGTACTTC
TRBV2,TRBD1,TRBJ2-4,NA,CASSTDRAAKNIQYF,TGTGCCAGCAGTACTGACAGGGCCGCCAAAAACATTCAGTACTTC
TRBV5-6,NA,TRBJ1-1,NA,CASSLPPDRSNTEAFF,TGTGCCAGCAGCCTGCCCCCCGACCGGTCGAACACTGAAGCTTTCTTT
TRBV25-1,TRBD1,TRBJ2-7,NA,CASSEAGTGSYEQYF,TGTGCCAGCAGTGAGGCCGGGACAGGCTCCTACGAGCAGTACTTC
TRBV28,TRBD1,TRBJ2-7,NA,CASSANRKDRGKTYEQYF,TGTGCCAGCAGCGCTAACCGAAAAGACAGGGGGAAGACCTACGAGCAGTACTTC
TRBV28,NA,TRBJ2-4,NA,CASSLGGTGVAKNIQYF,TGTGCCAGCAGTCTAGGGGGGACCGGAGTAGCCAAAAACATTCAGTACTTC
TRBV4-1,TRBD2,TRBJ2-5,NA,CASSHRTSGGAGETQYF,TGCGCCAGCAGCCACCGGACTAGCGGGGGGGCCGGTGAGACCCAGTACTTC
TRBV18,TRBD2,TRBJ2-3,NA,CASSPGTNADTQYF,TGTGCCAGCTCACCAGGGACTAACGCAGATACGCAGTATTTT
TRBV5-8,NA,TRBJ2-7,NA,CASSPRRAGAYEQYF,TGTGCCAGCAGCCCGAGGAGGGCAGGCGCCTACGAGCAGTACTTC
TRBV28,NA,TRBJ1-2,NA,CASSRNYGYTF,TGTGCCAGCAGTCGAAACTATGGCTACACCTTC
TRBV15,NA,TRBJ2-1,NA,CATSRAQAGLYNEQFF,TGTGCCACCAGCAGAGCCCAAGCGGGCCTCTACAATGAGCAGTTCTTC
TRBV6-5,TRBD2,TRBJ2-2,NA,CASSLVAGGHTGELFF,TGTGCCAGCAGTTTAGTGGCGGGGGGGCACACCGGGGAGCTGTTTTTT
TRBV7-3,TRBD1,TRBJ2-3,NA,CASSLTVGQGFTDTQYF,TGTGCCAGCAGCTTAACAGTAGGACAGGGATTCACAGATACGCAGTATTTT
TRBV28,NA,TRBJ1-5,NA,CASSLYRFGQPQHF,TGTGCCAGCAGTTTATATCGGTTCGGTCAGCCCCAGCATTTT
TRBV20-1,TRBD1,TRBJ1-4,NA,CSARLGQKLFF,TGCAGTGCTAGGCTGGGACAGAAACTGTTTTTT
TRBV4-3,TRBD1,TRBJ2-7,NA,CASSQEKGQGWYEQYF,TGCGCCAGCAGCCAAGAGAAGGGACAGGGTTGGTACGAGCAGTACTTC
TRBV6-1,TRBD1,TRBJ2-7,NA,CASTPPQGDSYEQYF,TGTGCCAGCACCCCCCCTCAGGGGGACTCCTACGAGCAGTACTTC
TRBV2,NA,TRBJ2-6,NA,CASSDLNPGANVLTF,TGTGCCAGCAGTGACCTGAATCCTGGGGCCAACGTCCTGACTTTC
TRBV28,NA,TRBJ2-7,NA,CASSFMRRTGSYEQYF,TGTGCCAGCAGTTTTATGCGCCGCACCGGCTCCTACGAGCAGTACTTC
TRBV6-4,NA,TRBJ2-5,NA,CASSDPVGRTGKTQYF,TGTGCCAGCAGTGACCCTGTAGGACGGACCGGGAAGACCCAGTACTTC
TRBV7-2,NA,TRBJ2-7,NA,CASSIQRYEQYF,TGTGCCAGCAGCATACAACGATACGAGCAGTACTTC
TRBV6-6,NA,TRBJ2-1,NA,CASHSSGRRREQFF,TGTGCCAGCCATAGTAGCGGACGGAGGCGGGAGCAGTTCTTC
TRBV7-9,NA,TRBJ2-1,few,CASSLPLAPSSYNEQFF,TGTGCCAGCAGCCTGCCACTAGCTCCGAGCTCCTACAATGAGCAGTTCTTC
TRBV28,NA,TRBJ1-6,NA,CASSFPVRGQPLHF,TGTGCCAGCAGTTTCCCCGTTCGAGGCCAACCCCTCCACTTT
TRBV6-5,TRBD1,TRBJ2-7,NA,CATSTGGTLYEQYF,TGTGCCACCTCGACAGGGGGTACCCTCTACGAGCAGTACTTC
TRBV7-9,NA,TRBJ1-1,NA,CASSRGGNTEAFF,TGTGCCAGCAGCCGAGGAGGGAACACTGAAGCTTTCTTT
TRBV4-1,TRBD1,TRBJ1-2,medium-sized,CASSQGTGQYYGYTF,TGCGCCAGCAGCCAAGGGACAGGCCAGTACTATGGCTACACCTTC
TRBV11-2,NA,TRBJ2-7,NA,CASSLFYEQYF,TGTGCCAGCAGCTTATTCTACGAGCAGTACTTC
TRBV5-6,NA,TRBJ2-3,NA,CASSFAGRADTQYF,TGTGCCAGCAGCTTTGCGGGACGAGCAGATACGCAGTATTTT
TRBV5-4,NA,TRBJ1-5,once,CASSLGRNQPQHF,TGTGCCAGCAGCTTAGGTAGGAATCAGCCCCAGCATTTT
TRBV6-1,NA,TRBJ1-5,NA,CASIQNSNQPQHF,TGTGCCAGCATTCAAAATAGCAATCAGCCCCAGCATTTT
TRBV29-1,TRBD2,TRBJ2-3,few,CSVELAGFTDTQYF,TGCAGCGTTGAGCTAGCGGGGTTCACAGATACGCAGTATTTT
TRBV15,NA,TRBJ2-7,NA,CATSRDTGPNEQYF,TGTGCCACCAGCAGAGATACTGGACCCAACGAGCAGTACTTC
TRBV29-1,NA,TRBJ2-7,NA,CSVSLLGYEQYF,TGCAGCGTTTCGTTACTGGGGTACGAGCAGTACTTC
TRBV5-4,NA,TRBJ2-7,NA,CASSLAATDYEQYF,TGTGCCAGCAGCTTGGCTGCGACAGACTACGAGCAGTACTTC
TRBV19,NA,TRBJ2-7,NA,CASSFSGSSVSPYEQYF,TGTGCCAGTAGTTTCTCGGGGTCTAGCGTAAGTCCCTACGAGCAGTACTTC
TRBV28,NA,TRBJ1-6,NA,CASRYRRDANSPLHF,TGTGCCAGCAGGTACCGAAGGGATGCCAATTCACCCCTCCACTTT
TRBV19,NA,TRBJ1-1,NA,CASTPTGWSTEAFF,TGTGCCAGTACCCCGACAGGTTGGAGCACTGAAGCTTTCTTT